This paragraph covers one T cell receptor beta chain sequence. Its specificity is not known. This entry is derived from a study of cytomegalovirus exposure and HLA in healthy donors. Study-level points and caveats: Among the CMV-associated chains, a few were confirmed in vitro as specific for CMV antigens. Most TCR sequences were rare, but some public TCRs occurred in many donors. The study labeled fewer than 200 TCR beta chains cytomegalovirus-associated.

Assay used: immunoSEQ multiplex PCR; TCRdb lists only in-frame clones, some missing. The data contain 110,000 to 150,000 clones, 80% to 90% of them singletons. The length of the CDR3 is 16 residues. V was pared by 3 bases and J by 5 bases, with 7 bases of the junction left unmatched. The germline V gene has CDR1 SGDLS and CDR2 YYNGEE. This clonotype was sampled from a woman between 18 and 29 years old in good health and CMV-seropositive. Sequencing was carried out using PBMCs. The rearrangement uses TRBV9 and TRBJ2-3; 12 bases agree with TRBD2. The CDR3 DNA follows: TGTGCCAGCAGCGCATCTAGCGGGAGGGGGGTAGATACGCAGTATTTT. Translating it yields CASSASSGRGVDTQYF.